This T cell receptor (beta chain) is drawn from a study of T cells after yellow fever vaccination. TCRdb itself ran the 5' RACE reads through MiXCR, one entry per CDR3 protein. The repertoire holds about 350,000 distinct CDR3 sequences, with roughly 8% as singletons. The trim removed 4 bases at V and 6 bases at J, leaving 18 bases unmatched. Germline assignment: CDR1 LGHNA and CDR2 YNFKEQ. CDR3 size: 18 residues. The sequencing used PBMCs, collected approximately 40 days after the first yellow fever vaccination. This chain uses TRBV4-2 with TRBJ2-3; 8 nucleotides align to TRBD2. The TCR originated in a man younger than 30 who received the YFV17D yellow fever vaccine. The CDR3 DNA sequence: TGTGCCAGCAGCCGGGGCGGGAGCGGGGGAATAATGGGGGATACGCAGTATTTT. It codes for CASSRGGSGGIMGDTQYF.